This entry lists 12 T cell receptor beta chains sequenced from one sample in a study of CD8 T cells in cerebrospinal fluid in Alzheimer's disease. TCRdb reworked the 10x single-cell sequencing reads into one entry per CDR3 protein, no DNA. This sample's table reports over a thousand distinct CDR3 sequences. The sample was cerebrospinal fluid. The receptors originated from a human donor in good health.

This clonotype is identified as medium-sized from frequency. This chain links TRBV5-1 with TRBJ1-1; TCRdb's D gene call, TRBD1, goes unchecked for lack of DNA. Germline V lookup: CDR1 SGHRS, CDR2 YFSETQ. This CDR3 spans 14 amino acids. The CDR3 loop is CASSSETGGTEAFF. The whole variable domain, remainder taken from reference TRBV5-1 and TRBJ1-1, is KAGVTQTPRYLIKTRGQQVTLSCSPISGHRSVSWYQQTPGQGLQFLFEYFSETQRNKGNFPGRFSGRQFSNSRSEMNVSTLELGDSALYLCASSSETGGTEAFFGQGTRLTVV.

By frequency, this clonotype registers large (0.1 to 1%). The rearrangement joins TRBV3-1 to TRBJ2-5; TCRdb's assignment of TRBD2 cannot be checked, as there is no DNA. This CDR3 spans 17 amino acids. CDR1 and CDR2 from the germline V gene are LGHDT and YNNKEL (reference sequence). CDR3 loop: CASSQDLGGVTRETQYF.

According to its frequency, this clonotype is medium-sized. V gene TRBV2 combines with J gene TRBJ2-2. The CDR3 consists of 14 residues. Germline CDR1 is SNHLY and CDR2 is FYNNEI. CDR3: CASSGAGNTGELFF.

This clonotype is medium-sized (0.01 to 0.1%) by frequency. This rearrangement joins TRBV6-5 to TRBJ1-2; TCRdb's D call of TRBD1 is untestable without DNA. Germline lookup yields CDR1 MNHEY and CDR2 SVGAGI. This CDR3 has 14 amino acids. CDR3 loop: CASSPGFPPTGYTF.

This clonotype is deemed medium-sized by its frequency. The gene calls are TRBV7-8 and TRBJ2-2. CDR1 is SGHVS, CDR2 FQNEAQ, per germline. The CDR3 totals 13 residues. CDR3 sequence reads: CASSPTPTGELFF.

According to its frequency, this clonotype is medium-sized (0.01 to 0.1%). The chain links TRBV6-6 to TRBJ2-7; TCRdb selects TRBD1, and the lack of DNA leaves this call unchecked. The CDR3 is made up of 14 amino acids. Per the germline V gene, CDR1 is MNHNY and CDR2 is SVGAGI (reference sequence). CDR3: CASSSRREIYEQYF.

This clonotype is deemed medium-sized (0.01 to 0.1%) by its frequency. The chain has TRBV2 and TRBJ2-7. Looked up from germline, CDR1 is SNHLY and CDR2 is FYNNEI. The CDR3 extends over 13 amino acids. This CDR3 is CASSEGHSYEQYF.

This clonotype shows up as medium-sized by frequency. The J gene is TRBJ1-4, the V gene TRBV28. Looked up from germline, CDR1 is MDHEN and CDR2 is SYDVKM. The CDR3 spans 15 residues. CDR3: CASSYSGRGNEKLFF.

In terms of frequency, this clonotype is medium-sized (0.01 to 0.1%). The chain recombines TRBV11-2 with TRBJ2-7. CDR3 size: 11 residues. Germline assignment: CDR1 SGHAT and CDR2 FQNNGV. CDR3 amino acids: CASSSVGEQYF.

This clonotype counts as medium-sized by frequency. V gene TRBV10-3 combines with J gene TRBJ1-5; TCRdb designates TRBD1, a call that cannot be tested without DNA. Germline lookup yields CDR1 ENHRY and CDR2 SYGVKD. The CDR3 extends over 14 amino acids. CDR3 residues: CAISGQGQGQPQHF.

The J gene is TRBJ2-5, the V gene TRBV21-1; without DNA, the TCRdb call of TRBD2 cannot be checked. TRBV21-1 is reported as a pseudogene. The CDR3 sequence is 16 residues long. CDR3 sequence: CASSLGEVGGQETQYF.

Measured by frequency, this clonotype is medium-sized. The chain couples TRBV5-1 to TRBJ2-3; TCRdb outputs TRBD2, but without DNA this stays unchecked. This CDR3 is 15 amino acids long. The V gene's germline CDR1 is SGHRS and CDR2 YFSETQ. The CDR3 is CASSLVASGTDTQYF.